This entry describes one TCR beta chain. The antigen remains undetermined. TCRdb passed the RT-PCR reads through MiXCR, listing each CDR3 protein once. The sample contains 650,000 to 850,000 distinct CDR3 sequences, over 11% of which appear only once. This specimen comes from a study of response to subunit inactivated influenza vaccine. Study results and caveats: It was the authors' suggestion that each seasonal influenza vaccination recruits few new T cells.

Trimming pared 0 bases from V and 1 base from J, leaving 5 bases between. Germline V gene sequence: CDR1 MNHEY, CDR2 SVGAGI. The CDR3 runs to 14 residues. This TCR was sampled from a man aged 45-60 years who received an inactivated influenza vaccine. The sample was PBMCs from blood, taken around 15 days before vaccination. V usage is TRBV6-5 and J usage is TRBJ2-3; D uncertain. The CDR3 DNA reads as TGTGCCAGCAGTTACTCATATGGCACAGATACGCAGTATTTT. Translated: CASSYSYGTDTQYF.